This T cell receptor (beta chain) is from a study of blood T cell repertoires in COVID-19. About the research overall: In each case, the material was cDNA or gDNA derived from T cells, B-cell-depleted T cells, or PBMCs.

This CDR3 has 15 amino acids. CDR1 and CDR2 from the germline V gene are ENHRY and SYGVKD. The V gene lost 3 bases and the J gene lost 2 bases, with 13 bases spanning the gap. Measured with immunoSEQ multiplex PCR; TCRdb has only the in-frame clones, and not every one. The table includes about 280,000 clones, roughly 80% detected once. Sequenced input: PBMCs or T cells enriched from blood (not recorded which). This chain uses TRBV10-3 with TRBJ1-2, with D possibly matching TRBD1 (6 bases). The source is a man between 40 and 49 years old who had been exposed to COVID-19. In DNA form, the CDR3 reads TGTGCCATCAGTGACAGGGGAGATTGGAACTATGGCTACACCTTC. Its protein is CAISDRGDWNYGYTF.